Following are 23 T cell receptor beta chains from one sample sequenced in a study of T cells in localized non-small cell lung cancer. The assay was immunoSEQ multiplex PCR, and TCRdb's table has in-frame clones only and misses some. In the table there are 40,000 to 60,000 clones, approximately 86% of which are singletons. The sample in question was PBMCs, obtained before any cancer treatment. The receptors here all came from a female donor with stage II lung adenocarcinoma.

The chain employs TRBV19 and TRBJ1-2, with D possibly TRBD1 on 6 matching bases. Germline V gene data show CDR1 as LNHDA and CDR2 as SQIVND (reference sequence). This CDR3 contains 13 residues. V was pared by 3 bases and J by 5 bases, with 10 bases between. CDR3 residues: CASSIGQGYGYTF. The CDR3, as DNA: TGTGCCAGTAGTATTGGGCAGGGGTATGGCTACACCTTC.

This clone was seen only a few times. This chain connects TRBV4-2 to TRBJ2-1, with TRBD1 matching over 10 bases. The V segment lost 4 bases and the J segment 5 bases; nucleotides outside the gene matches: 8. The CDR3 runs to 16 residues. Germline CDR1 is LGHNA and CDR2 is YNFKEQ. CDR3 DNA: TGTGCCAGCAGCCTGGAAGGGACAGGGGCTAACAATGAGCAGTTCTTC. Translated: CASSLEGTGANNEQFF.

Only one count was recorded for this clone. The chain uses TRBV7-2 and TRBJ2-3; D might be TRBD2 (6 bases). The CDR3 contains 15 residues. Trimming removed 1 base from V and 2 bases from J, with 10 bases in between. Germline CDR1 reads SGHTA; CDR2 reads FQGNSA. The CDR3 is CASSLGGEFTDTQYF. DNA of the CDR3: TGTGCCAGCAGCTTAGGGGGGGAGTTCACAGATACGCAGTATTTT.

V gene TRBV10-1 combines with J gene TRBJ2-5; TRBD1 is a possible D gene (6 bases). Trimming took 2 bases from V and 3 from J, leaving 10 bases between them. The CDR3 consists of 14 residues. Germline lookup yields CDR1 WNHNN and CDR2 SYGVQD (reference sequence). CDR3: CASSETGREETQYF. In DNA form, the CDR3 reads TGCGCCAGCAGTGAGACAGGGCGGGAAGAGACCCAGTACTTC.

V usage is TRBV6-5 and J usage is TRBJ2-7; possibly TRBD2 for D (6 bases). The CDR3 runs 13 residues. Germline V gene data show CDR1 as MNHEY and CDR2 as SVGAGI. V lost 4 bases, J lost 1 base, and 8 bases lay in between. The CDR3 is CASSSAGSYEQYF. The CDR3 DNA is TGTGCCAGCAGTTCTGCGGGATCCTACGAGCAGTACTTC.

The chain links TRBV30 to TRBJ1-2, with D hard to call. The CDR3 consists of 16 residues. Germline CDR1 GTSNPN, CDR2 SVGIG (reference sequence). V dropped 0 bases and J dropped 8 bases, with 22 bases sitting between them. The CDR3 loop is CAWSVRSASPISGYTF. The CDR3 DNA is TGTGCCTGGAGTGTACGATCAGCCTCCCCCATATCGGGCTACACCTTC.

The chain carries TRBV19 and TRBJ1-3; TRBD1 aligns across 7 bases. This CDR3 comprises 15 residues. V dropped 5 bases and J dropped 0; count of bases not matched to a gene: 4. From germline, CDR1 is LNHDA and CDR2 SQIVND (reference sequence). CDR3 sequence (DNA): TGTGCCAGTAGTTACGGACAGGACTCTGGAAACACCATATATTTT. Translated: CASSYGQDSGNTIYF.

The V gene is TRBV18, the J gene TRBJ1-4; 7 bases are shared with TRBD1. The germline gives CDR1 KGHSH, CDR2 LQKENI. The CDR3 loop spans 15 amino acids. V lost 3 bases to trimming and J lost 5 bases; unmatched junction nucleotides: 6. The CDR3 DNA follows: TGTGCCAGCTCACCCCCGGGGACAGTGAATGAAAAACTGTTTTTT. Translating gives CASSPPGTVNEKLFF.

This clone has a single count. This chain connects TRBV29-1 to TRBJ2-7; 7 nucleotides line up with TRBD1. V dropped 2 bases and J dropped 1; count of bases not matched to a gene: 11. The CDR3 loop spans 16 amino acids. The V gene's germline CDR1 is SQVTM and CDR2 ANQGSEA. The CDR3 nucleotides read TGCAGCGTTGAAAAAATAGCCGGGACAGAATCCTACGAGCAGTACTTC. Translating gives CSVEKIAGTESYEQYF.

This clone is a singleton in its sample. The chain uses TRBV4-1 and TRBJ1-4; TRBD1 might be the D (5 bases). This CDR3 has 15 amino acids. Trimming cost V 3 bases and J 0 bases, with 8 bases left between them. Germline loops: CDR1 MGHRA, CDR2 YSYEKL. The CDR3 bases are TGCGCCAGCAGCCATGGGGGTGCAACTAATGAAAAACTGTTTTTT. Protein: CASSHGGATNEKLFF.

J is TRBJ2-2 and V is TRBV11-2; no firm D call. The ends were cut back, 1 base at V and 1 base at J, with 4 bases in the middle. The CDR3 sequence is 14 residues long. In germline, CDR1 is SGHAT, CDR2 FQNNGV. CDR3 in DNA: TGTGCCAGCAGCTTAGCCCAGAACACCGGGGAGCTGTTTTTT. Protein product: CASSLAQNTGELFF.

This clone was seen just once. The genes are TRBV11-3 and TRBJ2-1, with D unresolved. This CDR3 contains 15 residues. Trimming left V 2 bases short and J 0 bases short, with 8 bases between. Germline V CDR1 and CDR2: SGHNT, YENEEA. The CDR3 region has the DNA TGTGCCAGCAGCTTACGAGGCGGCTCCTACAATGAGCAGTTCTTC. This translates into CASSLRGGSYNEQFF. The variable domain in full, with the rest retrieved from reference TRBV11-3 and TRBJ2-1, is EAGVVQSPRYKIIEKKQPVAFWCNPISGHNTLYWYLQNLGQGPELLIRYENEEAVDDSQLPKDRFSAERLKGVDSTLKIQPAELGDSAVYLCASSLRGGSYNEQFFGPGTRLTVL.

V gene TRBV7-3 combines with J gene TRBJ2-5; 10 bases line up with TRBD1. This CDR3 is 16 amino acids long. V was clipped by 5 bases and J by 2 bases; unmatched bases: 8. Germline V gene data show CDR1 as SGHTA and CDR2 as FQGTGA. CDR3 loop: CASSGSGTGDQETQYF. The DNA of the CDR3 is TGTGCCAGCAGCGGATCCGGGACAGGGGATCAAGAGACCCAGTACTTC.

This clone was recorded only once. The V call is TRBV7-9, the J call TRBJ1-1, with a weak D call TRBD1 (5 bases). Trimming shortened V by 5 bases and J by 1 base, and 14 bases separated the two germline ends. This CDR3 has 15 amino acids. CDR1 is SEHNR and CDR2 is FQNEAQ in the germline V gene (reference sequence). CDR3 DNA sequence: TGTGCCAGCAGCCCGGGTGACAGACCGAACACTGAAGCTTTCTTT. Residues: CASSPGDRPNTEAFF. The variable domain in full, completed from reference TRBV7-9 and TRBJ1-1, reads DTGVSQNPRHKITKRGQNVTFRCDPISEHNRLYWYRQTLGQGPEFLTYFQNEAQLEKSRLLSDRFSAERPKGSFSTLEIQRTEQGDSAMYLCASSPGDRPNTEAFFGQGTRLTVV.

The CDR3 sequence: CASSPDGYSNQPQHF. The CDR3 DNA sequence: TGTGCCAGCAGTCCCGACGGGTATAGCAATCAGCCCCAGCATTTT. The rearrangement joins TRBV11-2 to TRBJ1-5; no clear D gene. This CDR3 region has 15 residues. Germline CDR1 reads SGHAT; CDR2 reads FQNNGV. Trimming removed 6 bases at V and 0 bases at J, with 12 bases between.

For the CDR3, the DNA is TGTGCCAGCAGCTTAGAGCTCCTTAGGGGGGATACGCAGTATTTT. Residues: CASSLELLRGDTQYF. The chain is built from TRBV7-2 and TRBJ2-3; D might be TRBD1 (6 bases). V was trimmed by 1 base and J by 6 bases, leaving 14 bases between them. CDR1 SGHTA and CDR2 FQGNSA come from the germline V gene. The CDR3 spans 15 residues.

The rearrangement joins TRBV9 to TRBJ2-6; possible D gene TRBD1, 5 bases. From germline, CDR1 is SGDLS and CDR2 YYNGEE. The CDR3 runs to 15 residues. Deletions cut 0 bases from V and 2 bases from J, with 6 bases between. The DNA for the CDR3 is TGTGCCAGCAGCGTAGCAGGGACTGGGGCCAACGTCCTGACTTTC. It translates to CASSVAGTGANVLTF.

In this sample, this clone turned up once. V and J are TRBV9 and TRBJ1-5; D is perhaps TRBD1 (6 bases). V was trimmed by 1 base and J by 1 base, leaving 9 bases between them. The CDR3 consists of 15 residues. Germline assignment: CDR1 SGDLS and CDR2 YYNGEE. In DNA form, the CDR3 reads TGTGCCAGCAGCGTATCAACAGGGAGCAATCAGCCCCAGCATTTT. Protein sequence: CASSVSTGSNQPQHF.

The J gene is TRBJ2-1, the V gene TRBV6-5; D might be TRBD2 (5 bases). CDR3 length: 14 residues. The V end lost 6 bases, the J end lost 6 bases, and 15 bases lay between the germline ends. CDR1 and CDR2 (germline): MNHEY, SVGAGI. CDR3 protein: CASSPQRYINEQFF. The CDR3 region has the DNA TGTGCCAGCAGCCCTCAGCGGTACATCAATGAGCAGTTCTTC.

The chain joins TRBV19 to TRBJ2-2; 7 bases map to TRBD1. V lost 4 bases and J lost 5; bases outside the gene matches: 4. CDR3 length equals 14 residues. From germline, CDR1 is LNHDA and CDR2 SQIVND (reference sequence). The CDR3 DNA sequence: TGTGCCAGTAGTAAAGGACAGGCGACCGGGGAGCTGTTTTTT. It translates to CASSKGQATGELFF.

The CDR3 region has the DNA TGCGCCAGCAGCTTTGAAGGGGTGGAGACCCAGTACTTC. Translating gives CASSFEGVETQYF. The chain recombines TRBV5-1 with TRBJ2-5; a weak D match, TRBD1 (5 bases). CDR1 is SGHRS, CDR2 YFSETQ, per germline. The length of the CDR3 is 13 residues. Deletions cut 2 bases from V and 5 bases from J, with 10 bases between.

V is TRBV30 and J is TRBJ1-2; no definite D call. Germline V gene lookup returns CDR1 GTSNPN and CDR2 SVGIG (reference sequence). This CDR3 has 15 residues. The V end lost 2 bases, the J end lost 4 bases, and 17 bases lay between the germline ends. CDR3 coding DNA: TGTGCCTGGAGTACAAGTGGGCCCAGCCTCTATGGCTACACCTTC. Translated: CAWSTSGPSLYGYTF. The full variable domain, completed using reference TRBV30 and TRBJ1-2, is SQTIHQWPATLVQPVGSPLSLECTVEGTSNPNLYWYRQAAGRGLQLLFYSVGIGQISSEVPQNLSASRPQDRQFILSSKKLLLSDSGFYLCAWSTSGPSLYGYTFGSGTRLTVV.

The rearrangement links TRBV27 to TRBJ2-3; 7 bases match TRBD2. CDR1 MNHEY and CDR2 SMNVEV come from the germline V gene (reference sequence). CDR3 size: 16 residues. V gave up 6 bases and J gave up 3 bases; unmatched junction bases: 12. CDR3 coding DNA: TGTGCCAGCAGCCCAAATTACGGGACTATAACAGATACGCAGTATTTT. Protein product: CASSPNYGTITDTQYF.